This T cell receptor beta chain is from a study of cytomegalovirus exposure and HLA in healthy donors. With 6 bases removed from V and 0 bases from J, the gap between germline ends came to 6 bases. This CDR3 is built from 13 residues. From germline, CDR1 is SEHNR and CDR2 FQNEAQ (reference sequence). Researchers ran the PCR with 60 Vbeta and 13 Jbeta primers. Libraries were prepared by immunoSEQ multiplex PCR; TCRdb keeps only in-frame clonotypes and omits some of them. The table has tens of thousands of clones, around four fifths seen once. As regards this clone: The antigen remains unidentified.

General study results and limits: Three of the chains that were CMV-associated were confirmed in vitro to be specific for CMV antigens. Segments of the TCR beta V type were, in most cases, productive about 90% or about 30% of the time in an earlier analysis. Analysis performed later showed TCR beta chains linked to HLA being more clonally expanded than equally common others.

Sequencing was performed on PBMCs. The chain combines TRBV7-9 with TRBJ1-3; the D is unclear. The sequence came from a middle-aged man in good health and CMV-seronegative. CDR3 region: CASRADSGNTIYF. In nucleotides, the CDR3 is TGTGCCAGCAGGGCGGACTCTGGAAACACCATATATTTT.